This T cell receptor beta chain came from a study of OX40 agonist ivuxolimab in advanced cancers. Overall study: Dosing consisted of intravenous ivuxolimab at 0.01 to 10 mg/kg every 2 weeks. Dose-escalation patients were diagnosed with hepatocellular carcinoma, melanoma, renal cell cancer or head and neck cancer.

Patients who had autoimmune disease history or got systemic immunosuppression were left out. The germline V gene has CDR1 KGHSH and CDR2 LQKENI. The CDR3 is 15 residues long. Deletions cut 1 base from V and 0 bases from J, with 7 bases between. TCRdb's copy holds only in-frame clones and misses some; the assay was immunoSEQ multiplex PCR. The repertoire includes 75,000 to 95,000 clones, over 75% of them detected once, and 2% to 2.5% sits in the top ten. As regards this clone: Its matching antigen is unknown.

Whole-study findings and limits: Dose levels from 0.1 to 3.0 mg/kg saw CD4+ and CD8+ blood T cells expand clonally by week 6.

The sequencing used CD4+ or CD8+ T cells sorted from blood, collected in a trial of the OX40 agonist ivuxolimab. This sequence originates from an adult with an advanced solid tumor such as melanoma, head and neck, liver or kidney cancer. This chain joins TRBV18 and TRBJ1-5; unclear D gene. The CDR3 bases are TGTGCCAGCTCACCACTAGGTTATAGCAATCAGCCCCAGCATTTT. Translating gives CASSPLGYSNQPQHF.